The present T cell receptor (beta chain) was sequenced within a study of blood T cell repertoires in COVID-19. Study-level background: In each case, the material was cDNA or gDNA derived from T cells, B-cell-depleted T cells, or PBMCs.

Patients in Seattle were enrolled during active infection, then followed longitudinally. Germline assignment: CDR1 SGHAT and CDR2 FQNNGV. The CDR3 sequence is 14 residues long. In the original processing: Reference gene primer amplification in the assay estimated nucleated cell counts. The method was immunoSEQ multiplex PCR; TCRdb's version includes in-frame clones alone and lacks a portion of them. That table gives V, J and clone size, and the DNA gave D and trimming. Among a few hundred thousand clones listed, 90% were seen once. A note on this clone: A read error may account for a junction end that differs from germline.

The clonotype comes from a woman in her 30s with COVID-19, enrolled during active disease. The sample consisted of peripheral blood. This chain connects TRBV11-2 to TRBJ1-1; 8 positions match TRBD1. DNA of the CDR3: TGTGCCAGCAGCTCACCTGACAGGGGCCCTGAGGCTTTCTTT. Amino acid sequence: CASSSPDRGPEAFF.